A single sample gave rise to the 25 T cell receptor beta chains below, sequenced in a study of cytomegalovirus exposure and HLA in healthy donors. Some clones are missing from TCRdb's copy, which holds only in-frame ones; the method was immunoSEQ multiplex PCR. Counted here are some 90,000 clones, roughly nine tenths occurring once; the ten biggest clones make up 6% to 6.5%. Sequencing was done on a sample of PBMCs. These receptors all come from a man aged 18 to 30 in good health and CMV-seropositive.

The chain recombines TRBV23-1 with TRBJ1-2; D is perhaps TRBD1 (6 bases). TRBV23-1 is noted as an ORF with a role that remains uncertain. V lost 1 base to trimming and J lost 5 bases, with 14 bases between them. The CDR3 is made up of 15 amino acids. The CDR3 loop reads CASSQLDSPRYGYTF. CDR3 in DNA: TGCGCCAGCAGTCAATTGGACAGCCCCAGGTATGGCTACACCTTC.

The V and J genes are TRBV19 and TRBJ1-5, with TRBD1 as a possible D gene (5 bases). V shed 0 bases and J shed 4 bases, with 13 bases lying between them. The CDR3 contains 16 residues. Germline V lookup: CDR1 LNHDA, CDR2 SQIVND (reference sequence). CDR3 DNA sequence: TGTGCCAGTAGTATAGAGCGGGGCAACCGAAATCAGCCCCAGCATTTT. Amino acids: CASSIERGNRNQPQHF.

The CDR3 DNA is TGTGCCAGCAGTGGGGACAGTAGCTTCTCTGGGGCCAACGTCCTGACTTTC. As protein: CASSGDSSFSGANVLTF. The chain has TRBV6-1 and TRBJ2-6; TRBD1 matches at 7 bases. The CDR3 spans 17 residues. The V gene end was trimmed by 4 bases and the J gene end by 0 bases; junction bases not matched to a gene: 6. The germline CDR1 and CDR2 sequences are MNHNS and SASEGT.

The rearrangement uses TRBV6-1 and TRBJ2-1; 9 nucleotides line up with TRBD1. CDR3 length: 15 residues. V lost 7 bases and J lost 8; bases outside the gene matches: 12. The germline V gene has CDR1 MNHNS and CDR2 SASEGT. Here the CDR3 reads CASTLMDRGRDEQFF. CDR3 DNA: TGTGCCAGCACCCTCATGGACAGGGGAAGGGATGAGCAGTTCTTC.

The chain has TRBV11-3 and TRBJ2-7, with TRBD2 matching 11 bases. The CDR3 has 15 residues. J lost 0 bases, V lost 5 bases, and 3 bases had no gene match. Germline V lookup: CDR1 SGHNT, CDR2 YENEEA. CDR3 sequence (DNA): TGTGCCAGCAGCCTGACTAGCGGGGCCTCCTACGAGCAGTACTTC. Protein: CASSLTSGASYEQYF. The variable domain in full, with the rest retrieved from reference TRBV11-3 and TRBJ2-7, is EAGVVQSPRYKIIEKKQPVAFWCNPISGHNTLYWYLQNLGQGPELLIRYENEEAVDDSQLPKDRFSAERLKGVDSTLKIQPAELGDSAVYLCASSLTSGASYEQYFGPGTRLTVT.

The genes are TRBV29-1 and TRBJ2-1; 8 bases map to TRBD1. The CDR3 sequence is 13 residues long. Germline V CDR1 and CDR2: SQVTM, ANQGSEA. V gave up 6 bases and J gave up 4 bases; unmatched junction bases: 5. As DNA, the CDR3 is TGCAGCGTCACAGGGGGGAATTACAATGAGCAGTTCTTC. Protein product: CSVTGGNYNEQFF.

The genes are TRBV28 and TRBJ1-2, with 10 bases aligning to TRBD1. Trimming at V came to 6 bases and at J to 8 bases, leaving 15 bases not matched to a gene. CDR1 is MDHEN and CDR2 is SYDVKM in the germline V gene. The CDR3 is 16 amino acids. This chain's CDR3 is CASRGDRGPVFHGYTF. The CDR3 DNA reads TGTGCCAGCAGAGGGGACAGGGGACCGGTCTTTCACGGCTACACCTTC.

The J gene is TRBJ1-2, the V gene TRBV6-5, with TRBD1 matching 10 bases. In germline, CDR1 is MNHEY, CDR2 SVGAGI. This CDR3 has 16 amino acids. Losses at the gene ends were 0 bases for V and 8 bases for J; bases not matched to a gene: 9. This CDR3 is CASSYSGDRGLWGYTF. CDR3 coding DNA: TGTGCCAGCAGTTACTCTGGGGACAGGGGCCTTTGGGGCTACACCTTC.

The rearrangement joins TRBV28 to TRBJ1-5; D might be TRBD1 (6 bases). The ends were cut back, 8 bases at V and 6 bases at J, with 20 bases in the middle. CDR3 length: 15 residues. Germline assignment: CDR1 MDHEN and CDR2 SYDVKM. CDR3: CASPPSGVPAQPQHF. The CDR3 DNA is TGTGCCAGCCCACCCTCAGGGGTTCCCGCTCAGCCCCAGCATTTT.

The rearrangement links TRBV5-4 to TRBJ2-3; D is possibly TRBD2 (6 bases). The CDR3 runs to 16 residues. The germline V gene encodes CDR1 SGHNT and CDR2 YYREEE (reference sequence). The germline V and J ends were trimmed by 0 bases and 4 bases, with 15 bases remaining between them. The CDR3 here is CASSLEVGGRADTQYF. The CDR3 DNA sequence: TGTGCCAGCAGCTTGGAGGTGGGAGGAAGGGCAGATACGCAGTATTTT. The full variable domain, in which reference TRBV5-4 and TRBJ2-3 provide the parts outside the CDR3, is ETGVTQSPTHLIKTRGQQVTLRCSSQSGHNTVSWYQQALGQGPQFIFQYYREEENGRGNFPPRFSGLQFPNYSSELNVNALELDDSALYLCASSLEVGGRADTQYFGPGTRLTVL.

This rearrangement joins TRBV28 to TRBJ2-5, with D tentatively TRBD1 (5 bases). The germline gives CDR1 MDHEN, CDR2 SYDVKM. The CDR3 spans 15 residues. Between the trimmed V and J ends, which lost 3 bases and 7 bases, there was a span of 18 bases. The CDR3 spells CASSFGTGAMGTQYF. DNA of the CDR3: TGTGCCAGCAGTTTCGGTACTGGGGCGATGGGGACCCAGTACTTC.

This rearrangement joins TRBV29-1 to TRBJ1-1; possible D gene TRBD1, 5 bases. The length of the CDR3 is 17 residues. Per germline, CDR1 SQVTM and CDR2 ANQGSEA. Trimming took 2 bases from V and 0 from J, leaving 19 bases between them. CDR3 region: CSVETSLGREVNTEAFF. CDR3 in DNA: TGCAGCGTTGAAACGTCCTTGGGCAGGGAAGTGAACACTGAAGCTTTCTTT.

This clone has just one count. The chain couples TRBV11-2 to TRBJ2-7; D is perhaps TRBD2 (6 bases). The germline V and J ends were trimmed by 2 bases and 4 bases, with 15 bases remaining between them. This CDR3 has 15 residues. CDR1 is SGHAT and CDR2 is FQNNGV in the germline V gene. The CDR3 spells CASSLFRTSRYEQYF. CDR3 nucleotides: TGTGCCAGCAGCTTATTTCGAACTAGCCGGTACGAGCAGTACTTC.

The CDR3 loop is CASSYSSGDDTGELFF. The CDR3, as DNA: TGTGCCAGCAGTTACTCGTCAGGTGATGACACCGGGGAGCTGTTTTTT. The genes are TRBV6-5 and TRBJ2-2, with unresolved D. V lost 0 bases and J 3 bases, leaving 11 bases between the germline ends. Germline lookup yields CDR1 MNHEY and CDR2 SVGAGI. This CDR3 spans 16 amino acids.

V is TRBV5-4 and J is TRBJ1-4; a possible D gene is TRBD1 (6 bases). The CDR3 runs 14 residues. Trimming pared 2 bases from V and 7 bases from J, leaving 12 bases between. Germline CDR1 and CDR2: SGHNT and YYREEE (reference sequence). The CDR3 protein is CASSLQGSAEKLFF. Here the CDR3 DNA reads TGTGCCAGCAGCTTACAGGGTTCGGCTGAAAAACTGTTTTTT.

V is TRBV18 and J is TRBJ1-2; D is perhaps TRBD1 (5 bases). Germline V CDR1 and CDR2: KGHSH, LQKENI. Trimming pared 0 bases from V and 6 bases from J, leaving 14 bases between. The CDR3 consists of 15 residues. CDR3 sequence (DNA): TGTGCCAGCTCACCACCGATGCCAGGGCTCAATGGCTACACCTTC. It codes for CASSPPMPGLNGYTF.

The chain couples TRBV10-3 to TRBJ2-7, with D perhaps TRBD2 (11 bases). The CDR3 totals 18 residues. Per the germline V gene, CDR1 is ENHRY and CDR2 is SYGVKD. V was clipped by 4 bases and J by 0 bases, with 22 bases between them. CDR3 loop: CAISGTGGGLADSYEQYF. The CDR3 bases are TGTGCCATCAGTGGGACAGGGGGGGGACTAGCGGACTCCTACGAGCAGTACTTC.

The rearrangement uses TRBV11-2 and TRBJ2-7; 10 bases map to TRBD1. Germline V lookup: CDR1 SGHAT, CDR2 FQNNGV. Trimming at V came to 5 bases and at J to 5 bases, leaving 12 bases not matched to a gene. This CDR3 contains 16 residues. In nucleotides, the CDR3 is TGTGCCAGCAGCCCCGACAGGGGGCCACAATTAAACGAGCAGTACTTC. Protein product: CASSPDRGPQLNEQYF.

J is TRBJ2-1 and V is TRBV7-3; D not resolved. CDR1 is SGHTA, CDR2 FQGTGA, per germline. The ends were cut back, 0 bases at V and 3 bases at J, with 9 bases in the middle. CDR3 size: 15 residues. DNA of the CDR3: TGTGCCAGCAGCTTAACGAGAGGCCGCTACAATGAGCAGTTCTTC. Its protein is CASSLTRGRYNEQFF.

The chain combines TRBV9 with TRBJ2-7, with a possible D match to TRBD1 (5 bases). The CDR3 is made up of 15 amino acids. The germline CDR1 and CDR2 sequences are SGDLS and YYNGEE. V gave up 0 bases and J gave up 1 base, with 11 bases separating them. CDR3 residues: CASSVEGQGSYEQYF. The CDR3 coding sequence is TGTGCCAGCAGCGTAGAGGGTCAGGGATCCTACGAGCAGTACTTC.

The rearrangement uses TRBV28 and TRBJ1-1; 8 bases match TRBD1. The J segment lost 6 bases and the V segment lost 7 bases, leaving 7 bases of the junction unmatched. The CDR3 extends over 13 amino acids. Germline V lookup: CDR1 MDHEN, CDR2 SYDVKM. The CDR3 reads CASTQQGGAEAFF. DNA of the CDR3: TGTGCCAGCACCCAACAGGGGGGTGCTGAAGCTTTCTTT.

A single count supports this clone. CDR3 loop: CASSLDRATDTQYF. In DNA, the CDR3 is TGTGCCAGCAGTCTGGACAGGGCAACAGATACGCAGTATTTT. This chain connects TRBV2 to TRBJ2-3; 8 positions match TRBD1. Germline V lookup: CDR1 SNHLY, CDR2 FYNNEI. V lost 5 bases and J lost 3; bases outside the gene matches: 4. The CDR3 runs to 14 residues.

V is TRBV9 and J is TRBJ2-2; 9 bases are shared with TRBD1. J gave up 7 bases and V 5 bases, and 6 bases lay outside the gene matches. CDR1 is SGDLS and CDR2 is YYNGEE in the germline V gene. The CDR3 totals 14 residues. CDR3 amino acids: CASSFDRGYGELFF. The CDR3 DNA follows: TGTGCCAGCAGTTTTGACAGGGGGTACGGGGAGCTGTTTTTT.

The DNA of the CDR3 is TGTGCCAGCTCAGGGGGCGAAGAGACCCAGTACTTC. Translating gives CASSGGEETQYF. This chain links TRBV18 with TRBJ2-5, with D possibly matching TRBD1 (6 bases). V gave up 5 bases and J gave up 3 bases, with 7 bases separating them. This CDR3 spans 12 amino acids. Germline V gene lookup returns CDR1 KGHSH and CDR2 LQKENI.

The V call is TRBV27, the J call TRBJ2-3; 8 bases map to TRBD1. Per germline, CDR1 MNHEY and CDR2 SMNVEV (reference sequence). The CDR3 sequence is 14 residues long. V gave up 7 bases and J gave up 5 bases; unmatched junction bases: 8. The CDR3 loop reads CASKSTGGVDTQYF. The CDR3 bases are TGTGCCAGCAAGTCCACAGGGGGAGTAGATACGCAGTATTTT.